This TCR beta chain was obtained from a study of T-cell memory formation after mild COVID-19. CDR1 and CDR2 from the germline V gene are SGHAT and FQNNGV. The V gene lost 5 bases and the J gene lost 1 base, with 8 bases spanning the gap. This CDR3 has 13 residues. TCRdb re-called the 5' RACE reads through MiXCR, storing one row per CDR3 protein. The sample lists approximately 100,000 distinct CDR3 sequences, approximately 25% occurring once. The V call is TRBV11-2, the J call TRBJ1-1; D call uncertain. Sequencing was carried out using PBMCs or a T cell subset sorted from them (not recorded which). The receptor was derived from a man aged 18 to 29 who had mild COVID-19 (a few samples of this study predate the infection). Cell type and time point are not known. The CDR3 protein is CASSRRANTEAFF. CDR3 bases: TGTGCCAGCAGCCGACGGGCGAACACTGAAGCTTTCTTT.